This T cell receptor beta chain was identified in a study of CD8 T cells in ankylosing spondylitis. The table lists this clonotype with a few counts. Its antigen is undetermined. The CDR3 covers 14 residues. Germline values: CDR1 GTSNPN, CDR2 SVGIG (reference sequence). Trimming took 5 bases from V and 7 from J, leaving 19 bases between them. It was by quantitative 5'-RACE with molecular barcodes that TCR beta libraries were made. A single record per CDR3 protein comes from TCRdb applying MiXCR to the 5' RACE reads. The table shows over 100,000 distinct CDR3 sequences, with roughly 11% occurring only once. Regarding the study as a whole: As for the disease-linked clones, they showed a CD8+ phenotype and occurred at relatively low frequencies in peripheral blood. Disease-linked clones were reportedly significantly enriched in matched ankylosing spondylitis synovial fluid.

This chain links TRBV30 with TRBJ2-3, with D possibly TRBD1 on 6 matching bases. Sequenced input: blood, either unsorted or a sorted T cell fraction (not recorded which). The clonotype originates from a female donor with ankylosing spondylitis or in good health (not recorded which). The DNA for the CDR3 is TGTGCCTGGTCCCCCAGGGGATCCTCACATACGCAGTATTTT. It is translated as CAWSPRGSSHTQYF.